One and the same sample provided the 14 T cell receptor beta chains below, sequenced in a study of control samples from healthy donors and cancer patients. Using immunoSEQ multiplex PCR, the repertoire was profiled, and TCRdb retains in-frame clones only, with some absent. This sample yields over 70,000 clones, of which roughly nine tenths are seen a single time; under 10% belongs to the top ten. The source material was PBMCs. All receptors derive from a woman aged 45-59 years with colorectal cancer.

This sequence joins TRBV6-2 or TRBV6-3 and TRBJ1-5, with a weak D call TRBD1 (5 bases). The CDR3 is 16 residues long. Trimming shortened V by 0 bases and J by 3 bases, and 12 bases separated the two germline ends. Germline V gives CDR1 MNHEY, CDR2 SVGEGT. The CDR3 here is CASSYSAGQVNQPQHF. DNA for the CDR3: TGTGCCAGCAGTTACTCGGCGGGGCAGGTCAATCAGCCCCAGCATTTT.

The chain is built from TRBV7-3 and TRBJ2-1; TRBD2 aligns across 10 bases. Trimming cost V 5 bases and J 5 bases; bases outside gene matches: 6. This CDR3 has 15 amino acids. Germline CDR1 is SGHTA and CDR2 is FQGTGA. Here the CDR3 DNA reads TGTGCCAGCAGCCCGACTAGCGGGTATAACAATGAGCAGTTCTTC. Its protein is CASSPTSGYNNEQFF.

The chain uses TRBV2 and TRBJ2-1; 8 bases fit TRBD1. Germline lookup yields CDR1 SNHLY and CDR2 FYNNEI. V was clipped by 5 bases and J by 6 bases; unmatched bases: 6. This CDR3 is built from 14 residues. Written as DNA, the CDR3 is TGTGCCAGCAGTAGGGACAGGCAGTTCAATGAGCAGTTCTTC. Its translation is CASSRDRQFNEQFF.

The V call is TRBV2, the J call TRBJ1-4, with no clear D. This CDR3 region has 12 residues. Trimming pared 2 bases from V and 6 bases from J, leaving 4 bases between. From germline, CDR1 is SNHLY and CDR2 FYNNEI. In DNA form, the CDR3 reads TGTGCCAGCAGTGAAAATGATGAAAAACTGTTTTTT. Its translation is CASSENDEKLFF.

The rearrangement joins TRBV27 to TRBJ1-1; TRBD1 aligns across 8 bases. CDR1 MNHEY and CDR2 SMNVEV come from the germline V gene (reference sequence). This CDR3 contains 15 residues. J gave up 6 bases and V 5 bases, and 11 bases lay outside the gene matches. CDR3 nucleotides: TGTGCCAGCAGTAGAGACAGGGGACTGGCCCCTGAAGCTTTCTTT. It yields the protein CASSRDRGLAPEAFF.

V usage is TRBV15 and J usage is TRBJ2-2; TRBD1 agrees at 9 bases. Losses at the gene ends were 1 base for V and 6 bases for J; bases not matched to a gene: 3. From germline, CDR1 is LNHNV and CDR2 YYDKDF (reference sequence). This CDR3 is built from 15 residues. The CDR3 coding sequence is TGTGCCACCAGCAGAGCGACAGGGGGTCCCGGGGAGCTGTTTTTT. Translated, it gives CATSRATGGPGELFF.

The CDR3 region is CASSPPSGWNSPLHF. In DNA, the CDR3 is TGTGCCAGCTCACCACCGTCAGGGTGGAATTCACCCCTCCACTTT. The chain is built from TRBV18 and TRBJ1-6, with D possibly matching TRBD1 (5 bases). This CDR3 is built from 15 residues. Per the germline V gene, CDR1 is KGHSH and CDR2 is LQKENI. Trimming left V 0 bases short and J 7 bases short, with 10 bases between.

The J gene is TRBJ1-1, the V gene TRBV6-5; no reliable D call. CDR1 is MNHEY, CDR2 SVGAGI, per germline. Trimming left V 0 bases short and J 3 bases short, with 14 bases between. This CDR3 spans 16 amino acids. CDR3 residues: CASSYSTGSGDTEAFF. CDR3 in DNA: TGTGCCAGCAGTTACTCTACGGGCAGCGGCGACACTGAAGCTTTCTTT.

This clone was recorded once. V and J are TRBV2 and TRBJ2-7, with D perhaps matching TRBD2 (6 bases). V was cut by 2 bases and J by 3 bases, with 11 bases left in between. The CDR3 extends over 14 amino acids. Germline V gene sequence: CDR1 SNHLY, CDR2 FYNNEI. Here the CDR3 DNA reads TGTGCCAGCAGTGAAAACATCGGGGGCTACGAGCAGTACGTC. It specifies CASSENIGGYEQYV.

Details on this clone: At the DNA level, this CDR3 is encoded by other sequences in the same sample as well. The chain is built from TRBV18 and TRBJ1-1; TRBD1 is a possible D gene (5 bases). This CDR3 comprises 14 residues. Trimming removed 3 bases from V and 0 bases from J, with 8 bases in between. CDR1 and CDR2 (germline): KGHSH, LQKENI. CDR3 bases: TGTGCCAGCTCACCGGGGGGATTGAACACTGAAGCTTTCTTT. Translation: CASSPGGLNTEAFF. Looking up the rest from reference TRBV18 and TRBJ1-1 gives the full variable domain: NAGVMQNPRHLVRRRGQEARLRCSPMKGHSHVYWYRQLPEEGLKFMVYLQKENIIDESGMPKERFSAEFPKEGPSILRIQQVVRGDSAAYFCASSPGGLNTEAFFGQGTRLTVV.

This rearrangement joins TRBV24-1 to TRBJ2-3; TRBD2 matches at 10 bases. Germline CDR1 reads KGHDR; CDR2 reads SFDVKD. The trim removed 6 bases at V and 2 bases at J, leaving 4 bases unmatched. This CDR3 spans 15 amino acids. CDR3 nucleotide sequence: TGTGCCACCAGTTTTAGCGGGGGGCTCACAGATACGCAGTATTTT. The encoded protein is CATSFSGGLTDTQYF.

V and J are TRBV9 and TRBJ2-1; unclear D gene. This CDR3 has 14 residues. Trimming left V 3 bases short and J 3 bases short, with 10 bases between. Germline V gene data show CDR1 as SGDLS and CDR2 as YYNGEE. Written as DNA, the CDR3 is TGTGCCAGCAGCGCCTCCGACCTCTACAATGAGCAGTTCTTC. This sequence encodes CASSASDLYNEQFF.

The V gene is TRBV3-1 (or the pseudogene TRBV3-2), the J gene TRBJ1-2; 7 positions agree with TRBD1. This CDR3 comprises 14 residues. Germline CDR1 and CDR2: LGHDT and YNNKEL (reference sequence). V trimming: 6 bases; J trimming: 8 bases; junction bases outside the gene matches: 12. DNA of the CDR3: TGTGCCAGCAGGACAGGGAGTAATCCCACCGGCTACACCTTC. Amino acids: CASRTGSNPTGYTF.

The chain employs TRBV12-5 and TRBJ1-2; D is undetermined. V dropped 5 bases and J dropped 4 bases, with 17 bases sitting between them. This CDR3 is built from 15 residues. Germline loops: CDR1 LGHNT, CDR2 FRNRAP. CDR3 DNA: TGTGCTAGTGGTCCCCCTACAACACCGGTCTATGGCTACACCTTC. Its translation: CASGPPTTPVYGYTF.